A selection of T cell receptor beta chains follows, all from one sample in a study of beta chain features in type 1 diabetes. Data came from immunoSEQ multiplex PCR; TCRdb stores just in-frame clones and leaves some out. In the table there are 130,000 or so clones, over 8% of which are singletons. What was sequenced was central memory CD4+ T cells from blood. Every receptor here comes from a woman between 40 and 50 years old in good health. CDR3s include the opening cysteine and the closing phenylalanine or tryptophan. A D gene is named only where the DNA matches it firmly. The size field is filled for only some rows; it gives once, few, many or a size class.

-	TRBV11-1	TRBJ2-7	-	TGTGCCAGCAGCCAGCCGACGACCATGAGGCGGTACTTC	CASSQPTTMRRYF
-	TRBV5-1	TRBJ2-2	TRBD1	TGCGCCAGCAGCCAACAGGGGGCGACCACCGGGGAGCTGTTTTTT	CASSQQGATTGELFF
many	TRBV6-6	TRBJ2-7	TRBD1	TGTGCCAGCACCGGACAGGGCTGGAAAGGCGAGCAGTACTTC	CASTGQGWKGEQYF
-	TRBV5-1	TRBJ2-3	TRBD1	TGCGCCAGCAGCTCGGGACAGGGCGGGTATACGCAGTATTTT	CASSSGQGGYTQYF
-	TRBV6-6	TRBJ1-5	-	TGTGCCAGCAGCACCGTAGTTGGGGCTATCTTTCAGCCCCAGCATTTT	CASSTVVGAIFQPQHF
few	TRBV28	TRBJ2-1	TRBD2	TGTGCCAGCAGAGTACCAACGGGGGGTTCCTACAATGAGCAGTTCTTC	CASRVPTGGSYNEQFF
few	TRBV13	TRBJ2-6	-	TGTGCCAGCAGCCAATACAGGGTCTCTGGGGCCAACGTCCTGACTTTC	CASSQYRVSGANVLTF
-	TRBV7-2	TRBJ2-1	TRBD2	TGTGCCAGCAGCTTAGCTAGCGGGGGGAATTACAATGAGCAGTTCTTC	CASSLASGGNYNEQFF
-	TRBV2	TRBJ2-5	TRBD2	TGTGCCGGCTTGACTAGCATGGCCCAAGAGACCCAGTACTTC	CAGLTSMAQETQYF
many	TRBV7-2	TRBJ2-7	TRBD1	TGTGCCAGCAGCTGGACAGGGTCCAAAGAGCAGTACTTC	CASSWTGSKEQYF
many	TRBV28	TRBJ2-5	TRBD2	TGTGCCAGCAGTTCCCCTACGGGGGGCCAAGAGACCCAGTACTTC	CASSSPTGGQETQYF
many	TRBV16	TRBJ1-6	-	TGTGCCAGCAGCCAATCCGGGCGCCAGGGTGATTCACCCCTCCACTTT	CASSQSGRQGDSPLHF
-	TRBV9	TRBJ2-7	TRBD1	TGTGCCAGCAGCGTAGGGACGGGACAGGTCTCCTACGAGCAGTACTTC	CASSVGTGQVSYEQYF
-	TRBV10-3	TRBJ2-3	TRBD2	TGTGCCATCAGTGGATCGGGGGGGACCACAGATACGCAGTATTTT	CAISGSGGTTDTQYF
few	TRBV4-3	TRBJ2-5	TRBD1	TGCGCCAGCAGCCGTACCGGGACAGCACAAGAGACCCAGTACTTC	CASSRTGTAQETQYF
-	TRBV27	TRBJ1-2	-	TGTGCCACCTGGAACCGCGGGACTGGTAACTATGGCTACACCTTC	CATWNRGTGNYGYTF
-	TRBV7-7	TRBJ2-3	-	TGTGCCAGCAGCTTACGGGGGTTACGCACAGATACGCAGTATTTT	CASSLRGLRTDTQYF
-	TRBV7-2	TRBJ2-5	-	TGTGCCAGCAGCTTAGGTCCCGAAGAGACCCAGTACTTC	CASSLGPEETQYF
few	TRBV6-5	TRBJ2-7	-	TGTGCCAGCAGTACAGGGACCACAGGCCGCTACGAGCAGTACTTC	CASSTGTTGRYEQYF
few	TRBV7-2	TRBJ1-1	-	TGTGCCAGCAGTTCCACGCGGGGGCAGAACACTGAAGCTTTCTTT	CASSSTRGQNTEAFF
-	TRBV19	TRBJ2-5	-	TGTGCCAGTAGTACCTATCTATGGGAGACCCAGTACTTC	CASSTYLWETQYF
few	TRBV19	TRBJ2-2	-	TGTGCCAGTAGTATGCGGCTAACGAACACCGGGGAGCTGTTTTTT	CASSMRLTNTGELFF
-	TRBV2	TRBJ2-5	-	TGTGCCAGCAGGGTGGACAGCCAAGAGACCCAGTACTTC	CASRVDSQETQYF
-	TRBV5-1	TRBJ1-1	TRBD1	TGCGCCAGCAGCGGGACAGGGGGGAACACTGAAGCTTTCTTT	CASSGTGGNTEAFF
-	TRBV6-5	TRBJ1-2	-	TGTGCCAGCAGTTATCAGGGGCGAAACTATGGCTACACCTTC	CASSYQGRNYGYTF
-	TRBV6-5	TRBJ2-3	TRBD2	TGTGCCAGCAGTTCCCCTCAGCGGGGGGGAGATACGCAGTATTTT	CASSSPQRGGDTQYF
-	TRBV6-1	TRBJ1-4	-	TGTGCCAGCAGTGAAGCGTTACCAGGGTCTAATGAAAAACTGTTTTTT	CASSEALPGSNEKLFF
-	TRBV15	TRBJ2-7	-	TGTGCCACCAGCAGAGGACAGTCCGAATACGAGCAGTACTTC	CATSRGQSEYEQYF
-	TRBV5-1	TRBJ1-1	-	TGCGCCAGCAGCCGGCCGGAGGGGATGAACACTGAAGCTTTCTTT	CASSRPEGMNTEAFF
-	TRBV29-1	TRBJ2-7	-	TGCAGCGTGTCTGTTGTGGCGGGAGAGCAGTACTTC	CSVSVVAGEQYF
-	TRBV23-1	TRBJ2-3	-	TGCGCCAGCAGTCGCACGTACGGGTCGTGGGAGAGCACAGATACGCAGTATTTT	CASSRTYGSWESTDTQYF
few	TRBV6-4	TRBJ2-3	-	TGTGCCAGCAGTGAGGACCGGGGTACTACAGATACGCAGTATTTT	CASSEDRGTTDTQYF
few	TRBV7-9	TRBJ1-1	-	TGTGCCAGCAGCCCGGGGGAGACTGAAGCTTTCTTT	CASSPGETEAFF
few	TRBV29-1	TRBJ2-3	-	TGCAGCGTTGAAAGGCGGGGATTTACAGATACGCAGTATTTT	CSVERRGFTDTQYF
few	TRBV7-2	TRBJ2-4	-	TGTGCCAGCAGCTTAGGGGTCCACAGACCCATTCAGTACTTC	CASSLGVHRPIQYF
-	TRBV27	TRBJ2-7	TRBD1	TGTGCCAGCAGTCGGGACAGCCCATCCTACGAGCAGTACTTC	CASSRDSPSYEQYF
-	TRBV4-2	TRBJ2-5	TRBD2	TGTGCCAGCAGCCAAGAGACTGGGCTAGCGGGGGGAAAAGAGACCCAGTACTTC	CASSQETGLAGGKETQYF
few	TRBV2	TRBJ1-6	TRBD1	TGTGCCAGCAGTGAAGACAGGGGCGCTGGTTCACCCCTCCACTTT	CASSEDRGAGSPLHF
-	TRBV4-3	TRBJ1-2	TRBD1	TGCGCCAGCAGCCGCAACAGGGGCACCCGCTATGGCTACACCTTC	CASSRNRGTRYGYTF
-	TRBV19	TRBJ1-2	-	TGTGCCAGTAAGCGGCAGGAGAGTCACTATGGCTACACCTTC	CASKRQESHYGYTF
few	TRBV7-2	TRBJ2-3	TRBD2	TGTGCCAGCAGCTTAGCAAGGCTAGCGGGGGGGTTCACAGATACGCAGTATTTT	CASSLARLAGGFTDTQYF
-	TRBV4-1	TRBJ2-7	TRBD2	TGCGCCAGCAGCCACCCCGGACTAGCGGGGAGGTACGAGCAGTACTTC	CASSHPGLAGRYEQYF
-	TRBV6-6	TRBJ1-1	-	TGTGCCAGCAGTTACCAGGACAAGCCTGAAGCTTTCTTT	CASSYQDKPEAFF
few	TRBV7-2	TRBJ1-2	-	TGTGCCAGCAGCCTAACAATGACAGGAGCCTCTAACTATGGCTACACCTTC	CASSLTMTGASNYGYTF
-	TRBV11-1	TRBJ2-3	-	TGTGCCAGCAGCTTACGCAGGGGATCCACAAATACGCAGTATTTT	CASSLRRGSTNTQYF
-	TRBV18	TRBJ2-7	TRBD2	TGTGCCAGCTCACCCACGGGGGGGTCCTACGAGCAGTACTTC	CASSPTGGSYEQYF
few	TRBV7-9	TRBJ2-3	TRBD2	TGTGCCAGCAGCTTCGGCTTAGCGGGGGGCACAGATACGCAGTATTTT	CASSFGLAGGTDTQYF
-	TRBV9	TRBJ2-7	TRBD2	TGTGCCAGCAGCGTAGAGGCTAGCGGGGGCAACAGGAACGAGCAGTACTTC	CASSVEASGGNRNEQYF
few	TRBV11-2	TRBJ1-4	-	TGTGCCAGCAGTCGAGGGGGGAGGGTTAATGAAAAACTGTTTTTT	CASSRGGRVNEKLFF